This entry lists 28 T cell receptor beta chains sequenced from one sample in a study of blood T cell repertoires in COVID-19. Assay used: immunoSEQ multiplex PCR; TCRdb lists only in-frame clones, some missing. The table lists approximately 57,000 clones, about four fifths of them singletons. Source material: peripheral blood. Receptor source: a woman of 80 years or more with acute or convalescent COVID-19.

The chain is built from TRBV29-1 and TRBJ2-7; D is possibly TRBD2 (5 bases). CDR3 length equals 11 residues. The V gene's germline CDR1 is SQVTM and CDR2 ANQGSEA. V shed 4 bases and J shed 5 bases, with 9 bases lying between them. In nucleotides, the CDR3 is TGCAGCGTTGGTTCCGGGGACGAGCAGTACTTC. Translation gives CSVGSGDEQYF.

The chain carries TRBV9 and TRBJ2-2; TRBD1 agrees at 9 bases. Losses at the gene ends were 7 bases for V and 6 bases for J; bases not matched to a gene: 7. This CDR3 is 14 amino acids long. Germline CDR1 SGDLS, CDR2 YYNGEE. The CDR3 nucleotides read TGTGCCAGCCGGCGGGACAGGGTGTCCGGGGAGCTGTTTTTT. Its translation: CASRRDRVSGELFF.

V and J are TRBV18 and TRBJ2-1, with TRBD1 matching 7 bases. Per the germline V gene, CDR1 is KGHSH and CDR2 is LQKENI. V trimming: 0 bases; J trimming: 9 bases; junction bases outside the gene matches: 5. There are 14 residues in the CDR3. The CDR3 protein is CASSPPTGASEQFF. Written as DNA, the CDR3 is TGTGCCAGCTCACCACCAACAGGGGCAAGTGAGCAGTTCTTC.

The chain uses TRBV6-2 or TRBV6-3 and TRBJ2-7; 14 bases map to TRBD2. This CDR3 is 17 amino acids long. V dropped 0 bases and J dropped 1; count of bases not matched to a gene: 2. Germline V gene sequence: CDR1 MNHEY, CDR2 SVGEGT. The CDR3 region has the DNA TGTGCCAGCAGTTACTCGACTAGCGGGGGGGCATCCTACGAGCAGTACTTC. This encodes CASSYSTSGGASYEQYF.

The chain uses TRBV7-8 and TRBJ1-2, with TRBD1 matching over 9 bases. In germline, CDR1 is SGHVS, CDR2 FQNEAQ. The V segment lost 5 bases and the J segment 3 bases; nucleotides outside the gene matches: 7. The CDR3 has 15 residues. CDR3 region: CASSQSRTGDYGYTF. The CDR3 nucleotides read TGTGCCAGCAGCCAATCCCGGACAGGGGACTATGGCTACACCTTC. Together with reference TRBV7-8 and TRBJ1-2, the CDR3 gives the full variable domain: GAGVSQSPRYKVAKRGQDVALRCDPISGHVSLFWYQQALGQGPEFLTYFQNEAQLDKSGLPSDRFFAERPEGSVSTLKIQRTQQEDSAVYLCASSQSRTGDYGYTFGSGTRLTVV.

The genes are TRBV28 and TRBJ1-1; no clear D. The CDR3 is 15 amino acids. The germline CDR1 and CDR2 sequences are MDHEN and SYDVKM. The V and J ends lost 1 base and 0 bases respectively, with 9 bases between them. In nucleotides, the CDR3 is TGTGCCAGCAGTTTATCCCCGGGAATGAACACTGAAGCTTTCTTT. Translation gives CASSLSPGMNTEAFF.

J is TRBJ1-2 and V is TRBV19; the D is unclear. This CDR3 is built from 15 residues. The V end lost 6 bases, the J end lost 3 bases, and 17 bases lay between the germline ends. Germline-derived CDR1 and CDR2 are LNHDA and SQIVND (reference sequence). The CDR3 DNA sequence: TGTGCCAGTAGCGACTCACAGCGGAAGCACTATGGCTACACCTTC. Its translation: CASSDSQRKHYGYTF.

This chain links TRBV18 with TRBJ1-1; no firm D call. CDR1 and CDR2 from the germline V gene are KGHSH and LQKENI. The V and J ends lost 3 bases and 11 bases respectively, with 10 bases between them. The CDR3 has 11 amino acids. This chain's CDR3 is CASSPGEEAFF. In DNA form, the CDR3 reads TGTGCCAGCTCACCGGGAGAGGAGGCTTTCTTT.

This clone was found once. This chain links TRBV19 with TRBJ2-2, with TRBD1 matching over 9 bases. Per the germline V gene, CDR1 is LNHDA and CDR2 is SQIVND (reference sequence). V lost 6 bases to trimming and J lost 6 bases; unmatched junction nucleotides: 8. The CDR3 is made up of 15 amino acids. The CDR3 protein is CASRTRDRVSGELFF. In nucleotides, the CDR3 is TGTGCCAGTAGGACCCGGGACAGGGTGTCCGGGGAGCTGTTTTTT. The variable domain in full, with the rest retrieved from reference TRBV19 and TRBJ2-2, is DGGITQSPKYLFRKEGQNVTLSCEQNLNHDAMYWYRQDPGQGLRLIYYSQIVNDFQKGDIAEGYSVSREKKESFPLTVTSAQKNPTAFYLCASRTRDRVSGELFFGEGSRLTVL.

The rearrangement joins TRBV5-4 to TRBJ1-2, with TRBD1 identical over 8 bases. With 3 bases clipped from V and 5 bases from J, the junction kept 9 bases outside the gene matches. Per the germline V gene, CDR1 is SGHNT and CDR2 is YYREEE (reference sequence). The CDR3 sequence is 15 residues long. The CDR3 region is CASSSDREEVYGYTF. In DNA form, the CDR3 reads TGTGCCAGCAGCTCGGACAGGGAGGAAGTGTATGGCTACACCTTC.

The chain combines TRBV16 with TRBJ2-3, with D perhaps matching TRBD2 (6 bases). Germline V CDR1 and CDR2: KGHSY, FQNENV. This CDR3 has 16 residues. Trimming removed 4 bases from V and 2 bases from J, with 16 bases in between. The CDR3 DNA sequence: TGTGCCAGCAGCCTGGGGGGACGGTCATCCACAGATACGCAGTATTTT. Protein: CASSLGGRSSTDTQYF.

The chain is built from TRBV12-5 and TRBJ1-3; D is undetermined. V was trimmed by 0 bases and J by 3 bases, leaving 18 bases between them. CDR3 length: 18 amino acids. The germline V gene encodes CDR1 LGHNT and CDR2 FRNRAP. This CDR3 reads CASGLVQRAREGGNTIYF. DNA for the CDR3: TGTGCTAGTGGTTTGGTACAGCGGGCCCGGGAGGGTGGAAACACCATATATTTT.

This sequence joins TRBV7-6 and TRBJ2-2; 10 bases are shared with TRBD1. CDR1 and CDR2 from the germline V gene are SGHVS and FNYEAQ. The CDR3 extends over 17 amino acids. Trimming cost V 3 bases and J 4 bases; bases outside gene matches: 8. The CDR3 bases are TGTGCCAGCAGCTTGACAGGGGGCGAAACGACCACCGGGGAGCTGTTTTTT. Translation: CASSLTGGETTTGELFF.

The chain is built from TRBV2 and TRBJ2-5; TRBD2 is a possible D gene (5 bases). The V end lost 4 bases, the J end lost 1 base, and 7 bases lay between the germline ends. CDR1 is SNHLY, CDR2 FYNNEI, per germline. This CDR3 is 13 amino acids long. CDR3 DNA sequence: TGTGCCAGCAGTGCGAGGGTCCAAGAGACCCAGTACTTC. Amino acid sequence: CASSARVQETQYF.

The chain links TRBV27 to TRBJ1-2; possibly TRBD1 for D (5 bases). Germline V gene data show CDR1 as MNHEY and CDR2 as SMNVEV (reference sequence). V was shortened by 7 bases and J by 4 bases, with 22 bases between the two germline ends. CDR3 length equals 16 residues. CDR3 loop: CASNPRQPPLFYGYTF. The CDR3 coding sequence is TGTGCCAGCAATCCCCGACAGCCACCCTTGTTCTATGGCTACACCTTC.

This clone showed up just once. The V and J genes are TRBV29-1 and TRBJ2-7; 8 bases are shared with TRBD1. J lost 4 bases, V lost 7 bases, and 6 bases had no gene match. CDR3 size: 12 residues. CDR1 and CDR2 (germline): SQVTM, ANQGSEA. The CDR3: CSARDRPYEQYF. CDR3 nucleotide sequence: TGCAGCGCTCGGGACAGGCCTTACGAGCAGTACTTC.

The gene calls are TRBV5-1 and TRBJ2-1; TRBD2 matches 9 bases. Germline lookup yields CDR1 SGHRS and CDR2 YFSETQ. After removal of 0 bases from V and 6 bases from J, the junction contained 4 bases not matched to a gene. The CDR3 loop spans 15 amino acids. The CDR3 is CASSLEGTSSNEQFF. In DNA form, the CDR3 reads TGCGCCAGCAGCTTGGAGGGGACTAGCTCCAATGAGCAGTTCTTC.

The rearrangement links TRBV3-1 (or the pseudogene TRBV3-2) to TRBJ2-2, with D possibly TRBD1 on 6 matching bases. V lost 6 bases and J 3 bases, leaving 11 bases between the germline ends. The germline V gene has CDR1 LGHDT and CDR2 YNNKEL (reference sequence). The CDR3 totals 14 residues. CDR3 sequence reads: CASRLTGYTGELFF. In DNA form, the CDR3 reads TGTGCCAGCAGACTGACAGGATACACCGGGGAGCTGTTTTTT.

The J gene is TRBJ1-6, the V gene TRBV5-5, with 8 bases identical to TRBD1. This CDR3 is built from 15 residues. V shed 4 bases and J 4 bases; nucleotides not matched to a gene: 4. Germline V gives CDR1 SGHKS, CDR2 YYEKEE (reference sequence). In DNA form, the CDR3 reads TGTGCCAGCAGCCAGGGACAGGAGTATAATTCACCCCTCCACTTT. Translating it yields CASSQGQEYNSPLHF.

The V gene is TRBV6-5, the J gene TRBJ2-2; the D gene is possibly TRBD1 (6 bases). The V gene's germline CDR1 is MNHEY and CDR2 SVGAGI. This CDR3 region has 14 residues. V was pared by 6 bases and J by 9 bases, with 17 bases between. CDR3 bases: TGTGCCAGCAGCCCGGGACAACGCTTCCGGGAGCTGTTTTTT. It is translated as CASSPGQRFRELFF.

This chain links TRBV5-6 with TRBJ2-7; D remains ambiguous. V lost 1 base, J lost 2 bases, and 7 bases lay in between. The CDR3 covers 13 residues. The germline V gene encodes CDR1 SGHDT and CDR2 YYEEEE. This CDR3 reads CASSLIVAYEQYF. Written as DNA, the CDR3 is TGTGCCAGCAGCTTGATAGTAGCCTACGAGCAGTACTTC. The complete variable domain, with remaining parts taken from reference TRBV5-6 and TRBJ2-7, reads DAGVTQSPTHLIKTRGQQVTLRCSPKSGHDTVSWYQQALGQGPQFIFQYYEEEERQRGNFPDRFSGHQFPNYSSELNVNALLLGDSALYLCASSLIVAYEQYFGPGTRLTVT.

This clone appeared once. The chain carries TRBV19 and TRBJ1-4, with TRBD1 as a possible D gene (5 bases). Germline CDR1 reads LNHDA; CDR2 reads SQIVND (reference sequence). V was cut by 6 bases and J by 6 bases, with 20 bases left in between. The CDR3 loop spans 16 amino acids. As DNA, the CDR3 is TGTGCCAGTAGGCCCCTCCCAGCAGTACAGGATGAAAAACTGTTTTTT. Amino acid sequence: CASRPLPAVQDEKLFF.

The J gene is TRBJ1-5, the V gene TRBV16; no definite D call. The V gene's germline CDR1 is KGHSY and CDR2 FQNENV. This CDR3 is 14 amino acids long. Trimming took off 2 bases at V and 3 bases at J, with 8 bases between the two ends. The CDR3 sequence: CASSQQQNNQPQHF. The CDR3 DNA sequence: TGTGCCAGCAGCCAACAACAAAACAATCAGCCCCAGCATTTT.

This chain joins TRBV6-2 or TRBV6-3 and TRBJ1-5; tentatively, D is TRBD1 (5 bases). The CDR3 is made up of 16 amino acids. Trimming took off 2 bases at V and 3 bases at J, with 14 bases between the two ends. Looked up from germline, CDR1 is MNHEY and CDR2 is SVGEGT. CDR3 loop: CASSYPEGVANQPQHF. The CDR3, as DNA: TGTGCCAGCAGTTACCCAGAAGGGGTTGCCAATCAGCCCCAGCATTTT.

This chain uses TRBV2 with TRBJ2-3; 11 bases are a match to TRBD2. V lost 2 bases, J lost 2 bases, and 18 bases stayed unmatched. The germline CDR1 and CDR2 sequences are SNHLY and FYNNEI. The CDR3 is made up of 21 amino acids. The CDR3 here is CASSELDIAGGSSLVTDTQYF. The CDR3 DNA sequence: TGTGCCAGCAGTGAACTGGATATAGCGGGAGGGTCTTCCCTAGTCACAGATACGCAGTATTTT. The full variable domain, with the rest looked up from reference TRBV2 and TRBJ2-3, is EPEVTQTPSHQVTQMGQEVILRCVPISNHLYFYWYRQILGQKVEFLVSFYNNEISEKSEIFDDQFSVERPDGSNFTLKIRSTKLEDSAMYFCASSELDIAGGSSLVTDTQYFGPGTRLTVL.

The chain employs TRBV5-1 and TRBJ2-2, with TRBD2 matching over 8 bases. After removal of 4 bases from V and 1 base from J, the junction contained 15 bases not matched to a gene. Germline CDR1 is SGHRS and CDR2 is YFSETQ. The CDR3 is 19 amino acids. This CDR3 is CASSPGSGGQFVNTGELFF. The CDR3 DNA reads as TGCGCCAGCAGCCCCGGGAGCGGGGGCCAATTCGTGAACACCGGGGAGCTGTTTTTT. The full variable domain, in which reference TRBV5-1 and TRBJ2-2 provide the parts outside the CDR3, is KAGVTQTPRYLIKTRGQQVTLSCSPISGHRSVSWYQQTPGQGLQFLFEYFSETQRNKGNFPGRFSGRQFSNSRSEMNVSTLELGDSALYLCASSPGSGGQFVNTGELFFGEGSRLTVL.

The chain combines TRBV3-1 (or the pseudogene TRBV3-2) with TRBJ1-4, with D possibly TRBD1 on 6 matching bases. V lost 2 bases and J lost 6, with 10 bases in between. The CDR3 is 14 residues long. Per germline, CDR1 LGHDT and CDR2 YNNKEL (reference sequence). The CDR3 loop is CASSQTGYHEKLFF. Here the CDR3 DNA reads TGTGCCAGCAGCCAAACAGGGTATCATGAAAAACTGTTTTTT.

V gene TRBV7-6 combines with J gene TRBJ1-1; TRBD1 matches 8 bases. CDR1 and CDR2 from the germline V gene are SGHVS and FNYEAQ. The J segment lost 5 bases and the V segment lost 5 bases, leaving 10 bases of the junction unmatched. The CDR3 has 15 amino acids. The CDR3 coding sequence is TGTGCCAGCAGCCCAAGCGGACAGGGTCGGACTGAAGCTTTCTTT. Encoded protein: CASSPSGQGRTEAFF.